This TCR beta chain was profiled in a study of molecular identifiers for immune sequencing clone quantification. General study findings and limits: Molecules of identical TCR sharing a barcode could underestimate highly expanded clone sizes.

MiXCR, run by TCRdb on the PCR reads, gives a single entry per CDR3 protein. The sample holds hundreds of thousands of distinct CDR3 sequences, just under 20% seen once. As for this clonotype: Its target is not known.

The V end lost 6 bases, the J end lost 2 bases, and 15 bases lay between the germline ends. This CDR3 comprises 15 residues. This sequence was found in a human donor in good health. Some libraries in this study had Jurkat cell RNA spiked in. The chain joins TRBV12-3 or TRBV12-4 to TRBJ2-3; maybe TRBD1 (5 bases). Input material: naive CD8+ T cells from blood, with Jurkat cell RNA spiked in. Described subset: FACS-sorted CD8+CD4-CCR7+CD45RA+ naive T cells. This CDR3 is CASRTPDIFTDTQYF. CDR3 nucleotide sequence: TGTGCCAGCAGAACACCGGACATTTTCACAGATACGCAGTATTTT.